One and the same sample provided the 30 T cell receptor beta chains below, sequenced in a study of blood T cell repertoires in COVID-19. Produced via immunoSEQ multiplex PCR; TCRdb's table is partial and in-frame only. The data show under 200,000 clones, approximately 80% seen once. The specimen sequenced was PBMCs or T cells enriched from blood (not recorded which). The receptors were gathered from a man aged 50 or older who had recovered from COVID-19.

This chain connects TRBV19 to TRBJ2-3; 9 bases line up with TRBD1. The CDR3 consists of 24 residues. Germline V lookup: CDR1 LNHDA, CDR2 SQIVND (reference sequence). V shed 3 bases, J shed 2 bases, and the junction held 30 bases outside the gene matches. CDR3 protein: CASSIRDRERLEWRSGYYTDTQYF. The CDR3 bases are TGTGCCAGTAGTATCCGGGACAGGGAACGTCTTGAGTGGCGGTCAGGCTATTACACAGATACGCAGTATTTT.

Concerning this clone: The germline gene is not matched at one end of the junction; a read error may be the cause. The chain employs TRBV27 and TRBJ1-2, with D unresolved. Germline V gives CDR1 MNHEY, CDR2 SMNVEV (reference sequence). This CDR3 is built from 12 residues. CDR3 nucleotides: TGTGCCAGCAGTTCTAATAACTATAGCTACACCTTC. It encodes CASSSNNYSYTF.

The rearrangement uses TRBV2 and TRBJ2-1; weak D call: TRBD1 (6 bases). Trimming removed 5 bases at V and 3 bases at J, with 14 bases between. Germline loops: CDR1 SNHLY, CDR2 FYNNEI. The CDR3 runs 15 residues. The DNA for the CDR3 is TGTGCCAGCAGTCAAAGGACAGAGATCTACAATGAGCAGTTCTTC. The encoded protein is CASSQRTEIYNEQFF.

The V and J genes are TRBV27 and TRBJ2-5; D not certain. V lost 6 bases and J lost 7, with 18 bases in between. From germline, CDR1 is MNHEY and CDR2 SMNVEV (reference sequence). CDR3 length: 14 residues. The CDR3 reads CASRVRGRFATQYF. CDR3 nucleotides: TGTGCCAGCAGGGTCCGTGGGCGCTTTGCGACCCAGTACTTC.

The chain recombines TRBV19 with TRBJ2-2; 7 bases match TRBD1. CDR1 is LNHDA and CDR2 is SQIVND in the germline V gene (reference sequence). This CDR3 contains 15 residues. V lost 0 bases to trimming and J lost 4 bases; unmatched junction nucleotides: 2. The CDR3 sequence: CASSIEGQSTGELFF. CDR3 DNA: TGTGCCAGTAGTATAGAGGGACAGTCCACCGGGGAGCTGTTTTTT.

The genes are TRBV18 and TRBJ1-5; 7 bases align to TRBD1. V was clipped by 4 bases and J by 6 bases; unmatched bases: 6. The germline V gene has CDR1 KGHSH and CDR2 LQKENI. The CDR3 is made up of 14 amino acids. CDR3 bases: TGTGCCAGCTCACATGACAGGGATTCTCAGCCCCAGCATTTT. Translated: CASSHDRDSQPQHF.

The rearrangement uses TRBV3-1 (or the pseudogene TRBV3-2) and TRBJ2-3, with D perhaps matching TRBD1 (5 bases). The V end was cut by 1 base, the J end by 6 bases, with 8 bases between. The germline CDR1 and CDR2 sequences are LGHDT and YNNKEL (reference sequence). The CDR3 loop spans 13 amino acids. Here the CDR3 reads CASSQGGHDTQYF. CDR3 nucleotides: TGTGCCAGCAGCCAAGGGGGCCACGATACGCAGTATTTT.

V gene TRBV18 combines with J gene TRBJ2-5; TRBD1 agrees at 9 bases. The CDR3 loop spans 14 amino acids. Germline assignment: CDR1 KGHSH and CDR2 LQKENI. Losses at the gene ends were 3 bases for V and 5 bases for J; bases not matched to a gene: 4. CDR3 loop: CASSPGQGYETQYF. The CDR3, as DNA: TGTGCCAGCTCACCGGGACAGGGCTACGAGACCCAGTACTTC.

The chain employs TRBV19 and TRBJ2-3, with TRBD1 matching over 7 bases. The germline gives CDR1 LNHDA, CDR2 SQIVND (reference sequence). The CDR3 runs 15 residues. After removal of 3 bases from V and 2 bases from J, the junction contained 5 bases not matched to a gene. CDR3 loop: CASSIRQGPTDTQYF. In DNA, the CDR3 is TGTGCCAGTAGTATCCGACAGGGACCCACAGATACGCAGTATTTT. Full variable domain (outside the CDR3, taken from reference TRBV19 and TRBJ2-3): DGGITQSPKYLFRKEGQNVTLSCEQNLNHDAMYWYRQDPGQGLRLIYYSQIVNDFQKGDIAEGYSVSREKKESFPLTVTSAQKNPTAFYLCASSIRQGPTDTQYFGPGTRLTVL.

The J gene is TRBJ1-3, the V gene TRBV7-2; D gene ambiguous. Deletions cut 5 bases from V and 3 bases from J, with 14 bases between. The CDR3 consists of 15 residues. CDR1 is SGHTA and CDR2 is FQGNSA in the germline V gene. The CDR3 nucleotides are TGTGCCAGCAGCACCCAGGCGTTTAGTGGAAACACCATATATTTT. Encoded protein: CASSTQAFSGNTIYF.

The rearrangement joins TRBV5-4 to TRBJ2-3, with TRBD2 matching over 7 bases. The germline gives CDR1 SGHNT, CDR2 YYREEE (reference sequence). The CDR3 sequence is 14 residues long. The junction had 7 bases not matched to a gene; V was cut back by 6 bases and J by 3 bases. CDR3: CASTPRGGTDTQYF. The CDR3 bases are TGTGCCAGCACACCTCGCGGGGGAACAGATACGCAGTATTTT.

This clone was counted between two and nine times. The chain uses TRBV4-3 and TRBJ2-1; 9 nucleotides match TRBD2. With 4 bases clipped from V and 1 base from J, the junction kept 11 bases outside the gene matches. Germline V gene sequence: CDR1 LGHNA, CDR2 YSLEER. This CDR3 is 18 amino acids long. As DNA, the CDR3 is TGCGCCAGCAGCCTCCACATACGGCGGGGGGGGTCCTACAATGAGCAGTTCTTC. This codes for CASSLHIRRGGSYNEQFF.

V and J are TRBV3-1 (or the pseudogene TRBV3-2) and TRBJ2-7, with a possible D match to TRBD2 (5 bases). The CDR3 is 16 amino acids. V lost 2 bases, J lost 2 bases, and 16 bases lay in between. Germline V lookup: CDR1 LGHDT, CDR2 YNNKEL (reference sequence). CDR3 amino acids: CASSQKGSGITYEQYF. The CDR3 bases are TGTGCCAGCAGCCAAAAAGGCAGCGGAATTACCTACGAGCAGTACTTC.

As concerns this clone: A junction boundary mismatches the germline segment, possibly from a read error. This chain links TRBV18 with TRBJ1-1, with 9 bases aligning to TRBD1. The CDR3 length is 14 residues. CDR1 is KGHSH, CDR2 LQKENI, per germline. The CDR3 loop reads CASSPQGANTEAFF. The CDR3 DNA is TGTGCCAGCTCCCCACAGGGGGCGAACACTGAAGCTTTCTTT.

The chain couples TRBV4-3 to TRBJ1-2; D is undetermined. Germline-derived CDR1 and CDR2 are LGHNA and YSLEER. Trimming removed 0 bases at V and 0 bases at J, with 8 bases between. CDR3 length equals 15 residues. The CDR3 here is CASSQDRQANYGYTF. DNA for the CDR3: TGCGCCAGCAGCCAAGATCGCCAGGCTAACTATGGCTACACCTTC.

The CDR3 region has the DNA TGTGCCAGTAGTACCGAGGGCTCTTACGAGCAGTACTTC. The encoded protein is CASSTEGSYEQYF. The chain combines TRBV19 with TRBJ2-7; maybe TRBD2 (5 bases). Germline CDR1 is LNHDA and CDR2 is SQIVND (reference sequence). This CDR3 region has 13 residues. V dropped 4 bases and J dropped 4 bases, with 11 bases sitting between them.

The chain carries TRBV27 and TRBJ1-6, with D unresolved. Germline V gene data show CDR1 as MNHEY and CDR2 as SMNVEV (reference sequence). V was cut by 5 bases and J by 2 bases, with 16 bases left in between. The CDR3 has 17 amino acids. CDR3 loop: CASSPRPPGTYNSPLHF. CDR3 nucleotide sequence: TGTGCCAGCAGTCCCCGACCACCGGGGACCTATAATTCACCCCTCCACTTT.

The J gene is TRBJ1-1, the V gene TRBV7-2; TRBD1 is a possible D gene (5 bases). From germline, CDR1 is SGHTA and CDR2 FQGNSA. The CDR3 loop spans 17 amino acids. The V and J ends lost 3 bases and 0 bases respectively, with 17 bases between them. The CDR3 nucleotides are TGTGCCAGCAGCTTCCAGGGACTGTCTCGGATGAACACTGAAGCTTTCTTT. It specifies CASSFQGLSRMNTEAFF.

The chain combines TRBV10-1 with TRBJ1-1, with TRBD1 as a possible D gene (6 bases). CDR3 length equals 14 residues. V lost 0 bases, J lost 10 bases, and 15 bases lay in between. Per germline, CDR1 WNHNN and CDR2 SYGVQD (reference sequence). The DNA of the CDR3 is TGCGCCAGCAGTGAGTCGGGGGCAGGGGAAAGAGCTTTCTTT. It is translated as CASSESGAGERAFF.

This clone showed up just once. This sequence joins TRBV2 and TRBJ2-7; D not resolved. The CDR3 spans 15 residues. V lost 7 bases, J lost 3 bases, and 19 bases lay in between. Germline CDR1 reads SNHLY; CDR2 reads FYNNEI. CDR3 protein: CASISGGSTNYEQYF. CDR3 coding DNA: TGTGCCAGCATTTCAGGTGGCTCGACCAACTACGAGCAGTACTTC.

The rearrangement joins TRBV7-2 to TRBJ2-5; possible D gene TRBD1, 6 bases. The CDR3 totals 16 residues. V shed 5 bases and J shed 2 bases, with 18 bases lying between them. Germline V gene lookup returns CDR1 SGHTA and CDR2 FQGNSA. The CDR3 DNA reads as TGTGCCAGCAGCGTGGGATACAGGGTGGGGCAAGAGACCCAGTACTTC. Protein: CASSVGYRVGQETQYF.

The chain recombines TRBV6-5 with TRBJ2-5; 9 nucleotides agree with TRBD2. CDR1 and CDR2 from the germline V gene are MNHEY and SVGAGI. The CDR3 covers 16 residues. V was clipped by 0 bases and J by 4 bases; unmatched bases: 6. Here the CDR3 reads CASSYSGRGGRETQYF. CDR3 nucleotide sequence: TGTGCCAGCAGTTACTCAGGGCGGGGGGGTCGAGAGACCCAGTACTTC.

DNA of the CDR3: TGTGCCAGCAGCTTAGAGCAGGGCCTCTATGGCTACACCTTC. Its translation: CASSLEQGLYGYTF. V gene TRBV7-8 combines with J gene TRBJ1-2, with TRBD1 as a possible D gene (5 bases). Germline lookup yields CDR1 SGHVS and CDR2 FQNEAQ. The germline V and J ends were trimmed by 1 base and 4 bases, with 10 bases remaining between them. The CDR3 sequence is 14 residues long. The variable domain in full, completed from reference TRBV7-8 and TRBJ1-2, reads GAGVSQSPRYKVAKRGQDVALRCDPISGHVSLFWYQQALGQGPEFLTYFQNEAQLDKSGLPSDRFFAERPEGSVSTLKIQRTQQEDSAVYLCASSLEQGLYGYTFGSGTRLTVV.

The gene calls are TRBV6-5 and TRBJ2-3, with D possibly being TRBD1 (6 bases). CDR1 is MNHEY, CDR2 SVGAGI, per germline. Between the trimmed V and J ends, which lost 0 bases and 4 bases, there was a span of 11 bases. This CDR3 is 15 amino acids long. As DNA, the CDR3 is TGTGCCAGCAGTTACTCCCCAGAGGGGGCAGATACGCAGTATTTT. Residues: CASSYSPEGADTQYF.

The chain joins TRBV10-1 to TRBJ1-6; D is undetermined. The germline gives CDR1 WNHNN, CDR2 SYGVQD (reference sequence). The V and J ends lost 3 bases and 4 bases respectively, with 7 bases between them. There are 14 residues in the CDR3. The CDR3 DNA is TGCGCCAGCAGTGAATCCATTTATAATTCACCCCTCCACTTT. It is translated as CASSESIYNSPLHF.

J is TRBJ2-7 and V is TRBV10-3; D remains unclear. Looked up from germline, CDR1 is ENHRY and CDR2 is SYGVKD. V was shortened by 3 bases and J by 5 bases, with 8 bases between the two germline ends. The CDR3 sequence is 12 residues long. The CDR3 region has the DNA TGTGCCATCAGTGAATTATTAGACGAGCAGTACTTC. As protein: CAISELLDEQYF.

The chain couples TRBV23-1 to TRBJ1-1, with TRBD1 matching over 8 bases. TRBV23-1 is annotated as an ORF whose role is uncertain. This CDR3 has 13 residues. After removal of 7 bases from V and 7 bases from J, the junction contained 8 bases not matched to a gene. The CDR3 sequence: CASIPDRANEAFF. CDR3 sequence (DNA): TGCGCCAGCATCCCGGACAGGGCCAATGAAGCTTTCTTT.

The chain uses TRBV18 and TRBJ1-4; no clear D. This CDR3 comprises 12 residues. Looked up from germline, CDR1 is KGHSH and CDR2 is LQKENI. The germline V and J ends were trimmed by 0 bases and 13 bases, with 9 bases remaining between them. CDR3 sequence: CASSPPGGVLFF. The CDR3 DNA reads TGTGCCAGCTCACCACCCGGAGGAGTACTGTTTTTT.

V is TRBV5-1 and J is TRBJ2-7; maybe TRBD1 (6 bases). Germline CDR1 is SGHRS and CDR2 is YFSETQ. This CDR3 has 12 residues. Trimming left V 5 bases short and J 2 bases short, with 8 bases between. The CDR3 spells CASRAGAYEQYF. CDR3 bases: TGCGCCAGCAGGGCAGGGGCCTACGAGCAGTACTTC. Variable domain in full (rest from reference TRBV5-1 and TRBJ2-7): KAGVTQTPRYLIKTRGQQVTLSCSPISGHRSVSWYQQTPGQGLQFLFEYFSETQRNKGNFPGRFSGRQFSNSRSEMNVSTLELGDSALYLCASRAGAYEQYFGPGTRLTVT.

V gene TRBV5-5 combines with J gene TRBJ1-4; tentatively, D is TRBD1 (6 bases). Germline CDR1 is SGHKS and CDR2 is YYEKEE (reference sequence). The CDR3 consists of 15 residues. With 1 base removed from V and 5 bases from J, the gap between germline ends came to 12 bases. CDR3 coding DNA: TGTGCCAGCAGCTTGTTACCGCAGGGGAATGAAAAACTGTTTTTT. Translated, it gives CASSLLPQGNEKLFF.